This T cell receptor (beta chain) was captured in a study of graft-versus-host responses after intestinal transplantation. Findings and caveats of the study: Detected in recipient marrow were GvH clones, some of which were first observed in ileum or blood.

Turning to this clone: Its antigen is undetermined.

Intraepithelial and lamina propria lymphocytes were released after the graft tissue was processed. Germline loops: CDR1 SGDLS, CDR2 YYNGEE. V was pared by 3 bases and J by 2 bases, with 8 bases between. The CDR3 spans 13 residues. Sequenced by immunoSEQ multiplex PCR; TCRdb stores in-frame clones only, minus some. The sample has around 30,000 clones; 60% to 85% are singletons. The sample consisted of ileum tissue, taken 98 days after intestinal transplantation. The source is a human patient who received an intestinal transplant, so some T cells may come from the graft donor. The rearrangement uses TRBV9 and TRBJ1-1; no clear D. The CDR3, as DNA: TGTGCCAGCAGCGCACCGAGCAACACTGAAGCTTTCTTT. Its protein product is CASSAPSNTEAFF.